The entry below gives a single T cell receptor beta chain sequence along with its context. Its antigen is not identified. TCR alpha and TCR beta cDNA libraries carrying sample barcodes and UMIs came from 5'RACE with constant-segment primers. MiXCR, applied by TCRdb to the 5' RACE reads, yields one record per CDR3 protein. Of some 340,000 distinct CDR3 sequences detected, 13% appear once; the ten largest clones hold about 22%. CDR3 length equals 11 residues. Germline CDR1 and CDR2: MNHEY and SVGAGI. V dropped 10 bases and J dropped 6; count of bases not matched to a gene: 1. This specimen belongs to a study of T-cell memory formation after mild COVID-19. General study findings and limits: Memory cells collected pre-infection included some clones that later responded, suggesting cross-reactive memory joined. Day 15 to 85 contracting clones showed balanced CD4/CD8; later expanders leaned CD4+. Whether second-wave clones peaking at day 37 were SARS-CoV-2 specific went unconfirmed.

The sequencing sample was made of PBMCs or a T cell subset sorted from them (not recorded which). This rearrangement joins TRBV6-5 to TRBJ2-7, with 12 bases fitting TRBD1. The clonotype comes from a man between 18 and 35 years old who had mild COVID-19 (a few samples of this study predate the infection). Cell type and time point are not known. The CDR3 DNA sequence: TGTGCCACGGGACAGGGGGCCGAGCAGTACTTC. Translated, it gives CATGQGAEQYF.